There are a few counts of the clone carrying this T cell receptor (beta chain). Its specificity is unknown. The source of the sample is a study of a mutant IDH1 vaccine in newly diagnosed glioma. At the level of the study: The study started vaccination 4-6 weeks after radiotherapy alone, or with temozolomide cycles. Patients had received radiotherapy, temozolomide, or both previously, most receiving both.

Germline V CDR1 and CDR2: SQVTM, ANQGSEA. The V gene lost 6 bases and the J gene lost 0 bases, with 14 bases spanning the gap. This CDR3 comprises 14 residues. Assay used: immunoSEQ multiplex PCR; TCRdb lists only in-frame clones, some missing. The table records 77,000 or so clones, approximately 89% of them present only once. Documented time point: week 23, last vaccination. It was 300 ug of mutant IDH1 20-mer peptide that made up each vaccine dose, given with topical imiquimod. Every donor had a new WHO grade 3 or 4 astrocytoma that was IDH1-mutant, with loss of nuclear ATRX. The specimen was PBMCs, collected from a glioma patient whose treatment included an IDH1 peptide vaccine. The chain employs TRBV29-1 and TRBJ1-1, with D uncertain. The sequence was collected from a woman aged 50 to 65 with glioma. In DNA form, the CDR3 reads TGCAGCGTCACGACACCCCTCATGAACACTGAAGCTTTCTTT. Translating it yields CSVTTPLMNTEAFF.